Below are 20 T cell receptor beta chains sequenced from a single sample in a study of vaccination and CD4 T cells after COVID-19. No antigen has been assigned to these receptors. Cultured CD4+ T cell DNA underwent sequencing with the Oncomine TCR Beta short-read assay. Each CDR3 protein gets one entry after TCRdb re-called the PCR reads with MiXCR. The repertoire holds about 10,000 distinct CDR3 sequences, with less than 35% as singletons. Treatment noted: approximately nine-day PBMC culture with coronavirus spike peptide pools or control peptides (ViraFEST assay). Here the sequenced sample was CD4+ T cells from blood, cultured in vitro, taken after SARS-CoV-2 vaccination. These TCRs come from a human donor who had recovered from COVID-19.

This rearrangement joins TRBV28 to TRBJ2-7; D is uncertain. Trimming cost V 7 bases and J 3 bases, with 10 bases left between them. This CDR3 has 12 residues. Germline loops: CDR1 MDHEN, CDR2 SYDVKM. The CDR3, as DNA: TGTGCCAGCATGGAAAAGGTCTACGAGCAGTACTTC. Residues: CASMEKVYEQYF.

This clonotype was seen only a few times. The gene calls are TRBV12-1 and TRBJ2-7; the table names TRBD2, a call not compared with the DNA. TRBV12-1 is a recognized pseudogene. CDR3 length: 17 residues. The CDR3 nucleotides read TGTGCCAGCAGCCCGTCTGGGCGGGGGAGGCTTGTCTACGAGCAGTACTTC. Residues: CASSPSGRGRLVYEQYF.

The chain joins TRBV18 to TRBJ2-3; D remains ambiguous. From germline, CDR1 is KGHSH and CDR2 LQKENI. The CDR3 length is 13 residues. The V end was cut by 2 bases, the J end by 3 bases, with 6 bases between. CDR3 nucleotide sequence: TGTGCCAGCTCACCAGAAGTGACAGATACGCAGTATTTT. It encodes CASSPEVTDTQYF.

This clonotype turned up a few times. The chain is built from TRBV6-2 or TRBV6-3 and TRBJ2-7, with 9 bases that match TRBD1. Germline V gives CDR1 MNHEY, CDR2 SVGEGT. Trimming cost V 4 bases and J 9 bases; bases outside gene matches: 7. The CDR3 runs to 13 residues. CDR3 sequence (DNA): TGTGCCAGCAGTTCGGGACAGGGTACGAGGCAGTACTTC. Translation: CASSSGQGTRQYF.

The chain joins TRBV28 to TRBJ1-2; 8 bases are a match to TRBD1. Germline V gene sequence: CDR1 MDHEN, CDR2 SYDVKM. Losses at the gene ends were 5 bases for V and 7 bases for J; bases not matched to a gene: 9. The CDR3 is 14 amino acids. The CDR3 DNA follows: TGTGCCAGCAGTCGCGGACAGGGAGGATCTGGCTACACCTTC. Amino acid sequence: CASSRGQGGSGYTF.

J is TRBJ2-7 and V is TRBV28, with D possibly being TRBD1 (6 bases). The CDR3 loop spans 15 amino acids. The germline V gene encodes CDR1 MDHEN and CDR2 SYDVKM. Between the trimmed V and J ends, which lost 2 bases and 0 bases, there was a span of 11 bases. CDR3 sequence: CASSLGGLLSYEQYF. CDR3 sequence (DNA): TGTGCCAGCAGTTTAGGGGGCCTACTCTCCTACGAGCAGTACTTC.

The rearrangement joins TRBV6-2 or TRBV6-3 to TRBJ1-2; D may be TRBD1 (5 bases). The CDR3 contains 14 residues. V lost 8 bases and J lost 1, with 14 bases in between. Germline loops: CDR1 MNHEY, CDR2 SVGEGT. Here the CDR3 DNA reads TGTGCCAGCGGGAAGGGGCCGGTTAACTATGGCTACACCTTC. It encodes CASGKGPVNYGYTF.

V and J are TRBV28 and TRBJ1-1; 7 bases are shared with TRBD1. The CDR3 sequence is 15 residues long. Trimming took 4 bases from V and 1 from J; bases not matched to a gene: 6. Germline CDR1 is MDHEN and CDR2 is SYDVKM. The CDR3 loop reads CASSSEGASNTEAFF. DNA of the CDR3: TGTGCCAGCAGTTCGGAGGGGGCGTCGAACACTGAAGCTTTCTTT.

This clonotype qualifies as medium-sized. The rearrangement joins TRBV27 to TRBJ1-5, with 12 bases fitting TRBD1. The CDR3 spans 16 residues. The germline CDR1 and CDR2 sequences are MNHEY and SMNVEV (reference sequence). V gave up 4 bases and J gave up 6 bases; unmatched junction bases: 7. CDR3 in amino acids: CASSSKGQGAGQPQHF. For the CDR3, the DNA is TGTGCCAGCAGTTCCAAGGGACAGGGGGCTGGTCAGCCCCAGCATTTT.

This clonotype was counted only a few times. The chain employs TRBV4-1 and TRBJ1-5; no reliable D call. This CDR3 comprises 16 residues. The germline V gene has CDR1 MGHRA and CDR2 YSYEKL. Trimming removed 6 bases from V and 0 bases from J, with 15 bases in between. The DNA for the CDR3 is TGCGCCAGCAGTCCCAGGATTGTCTATAGCAATCAGCCCCAGCATTTT. It is translated as CASSPRIVYSNQPQHF.

This clonotype was recorded a few times. This chain joins TRBV19 and TRBJ2-5; D is perhaps TRBD2 (6 bases). Trimming pared 3 bases from V and 1 base from J, leaving 21 bases between. CDR1 is LNHDA, CDR2 SQIVND, per germline (reference sequence). The CDR3 runs 18 residues. The CDR3 region has the DNA TGTGCCAGTAGTATTCTGGCTTGGGGTAGCGGCAGCCAAGAGACCCAGTACTTC. The encoded protein is CASSILAWGSGSQETQYF.

There are a few counts of this clonotype. The rearrangement links TRBV19 to TRBJ2-2, with D possibly being TRBD2 (5 bases). Germline CDR1 reads LNHDA; CDR2 reads SQIVND (reference sequence). The CDR3 sequence is 16 residues long. V dropped 10 bases and J dropped 1 base, with 19 bases sitting between them. The CDR3 nucleotides are TGTGCCACTCCGGCAGAGGGCCCTTTGAACACCGGGGAGCTGTTTTTT. Its protein is CATPAEGPLNTGELFF.

The genes are TRBV7-8 and TRBJ2-7; D ambiguous. This CDR3 is built from 15 residues. The V and J ends lost 1 base and 2 bases respectively, with 12 bases between them. In germline, CDR1 is SGHVS, CDR2 FQNEAQ. The CDR3 is CASSLVRNRAYEQYF. The CDR3 bases are TGTGCCAGCAGCTTAGTTCGTAACCGCGCCTACGAGCAGTACTTC.

This clonotype was counted only a few times. V and J are TRBV15 and TRBJ2-3, with 8 bases identical to TRBD2. CDR1 is LNHNV and CDR2 is YYDKDF in the germline V gene (reference sequence). J gave up 6 bases and V 8 bases, and 10 bases lay outside the gene matches. The CDR3 is made up of 14 amino acids. CDR3 amino acids: CATGRGGWVDTQYF. The CDR3, as DNA: TGTGCCACCGGACGCGGGGGGTGGGTTGATACGCAGTATTTT.

Only a few counts were recorded for this clonotype. CDR3 amino acids: CSATRAPSGETQYF. DNA of the CDR3: TGCAGTGCTACCCGGGCCCCAAGCGGGGAGACCCAGTACTTC. This chain uses TRBV20-1 with TRBJ2-5, with D tentatively TRBD2 (6 bases). This CDR3 is built from 14 residues. From germline, CDR1 is DFQATT and CDR2 SNEGSKA (reference sequence). The germline V and J ends were trimmed by 4 bases and 5 bases, with 17 bases remaining between them.

The rearrangement links TRBV4-3 to TRBJ2-2; weak D call: TRBD1 (5 bases). Trimming stripped 8 bases from V and 4 bases from J, with 17 bases between. Germline V gene sequence: CDR1 LGHNA, CDR2 YSLEER. The CDR3 runs 15 residues. CDR3 in DNA: TGCGCCAGCTCTCTAGGGGTGGGATTCACCGGGGAGCTGTTTTTT. Translating gives CASSLGVGFTGELFF.

This clonotype was detected only a few times. The rearrangement joins TRBV6-1 to TRBJ2-5, with 11 nucleotides matching TRBD1. The CDR3 is 15 amino acids. The V and J ends lost 5 bases and 5 bases, in that order; junction bases with no gene match: 7. Germline V gene lookup returns CDR1 MNHNS and CDR2 SASEGT. The CDR3 sequence: CASSTSRDRGETQYF. The CDR3 bases are TGTGCCAGCAGTACTTCCCGGGACAGGGGGGAGACCCAGTACTTC.

This chain links TRBV7-2 with TRBJ1-3; D uncertain. The CDR3 length is 15 residues. Trimming left V 4 bases short and J 4 bases short, with 14 bases between. The germline CDR1 and CDR2 sequences are SGHTA and FQGNSA. The chain's CDR3 is CASSSYLESGNTIYF. DNA of the CDR3: TGTGCCAGCAGCTCCTACCTTGAATCCGGAAACACCATATATTTT. Looking up the rest from reference TRBV7-2 and TRBJ1-3 gives the full variable domain: GAGVSQSPSNKVTEKGKDVELRCDPISGHTALYWYRQSLGQGLEFLIYFQGNSAPDKSGLPSDRFSAERTGGSVSTLTIQRTQQEDSAVYLCASSSYLESGNTIYFGEGSWLTVV.

This clonotype was counted between two and nine times. V gene TRBV7-2 combines with J gene TRBJ2-1, with 11 bases matching TRBD2. Germline CDR1 and CDR2: SGHTA and FQGNSA. This CDR3 comprises 16 residues. V was pared by 1 base and J by 4 bases, with 3 bases of the junction left unmatched. Here the CDR3 reads CASSLGTSGRYNEQFF. The CDR3 coding sequence is TGTGCCAGCAGCTTAGGGACTAGCGGGCGTTACAATGAGCAGTTCTTC.

The chain links TRBV24-1 to TRBJ2-3; D gene unclear. Trimming took 0 bases from V and 0 from J, leaving 9 bases between them. The CDR3 sequence is 16 residues long. Germline CDR1 is KGHDR and CDR2 is SFDVKD. The CDR3 sequence is CATSDLKSPSTDTQYF. The CDR3 nucleotides read TGTGCCACCAGTGATTTGAAATCCCCTAGCACAGATACGCAGTATTTT.